The 25 T cell receptor beta chains listed next were all sequenced from one sample in a study of T cell responses to AZD1222 COVID-19 vaccine. Using immunoSEQ multiplex PCR, the repertoire was profiled, and TCRdb retains in-frame clones only, with some absent. The sample has approximately 90,000 clones, around 90% seen once. This specimen was peripheral blood, taken on day 0 of AZD1222 vaccination. These receptor sequences come from an adult in good health.

The CDR3 here is CASSEAGTERKAAYNEQFF. DNA of the CDR3: TGTGCCAGCAGCGAAGCCGGGACAGAGAGAAAGGCCGCCTACAATGAGCAGTTCTTC. The rearrangement links TRBV7-9 to TRBJ2-1; 7 nucleotides match TRBD1. CDR3 length: 19 amino acids. The trim removed 5 bases at V and 2 bases at J, leaving 18 bases unmatched. CDR1 SEHNR and CDR2 FQNEAQ come from the germline V gene (reference sequence).

CDR3 in amino acids: CASSLLSFQYTEAFF. The CDR3 coding sequence is TGTGCCAGCAGCTTGTTATCCTTCCAGTACACTGAAGCTTTCTTT. The rearrangement joins TRBV5-6 to TRBJ1-1; D unclear. The CDR3 covers 15 residues. Trimming removed 1 base at V and 3 bases at J, with 13 bases between. The germline gives CDR1 SGHDT, CDR2 YYEEEE.

This chain joins TRBV2 and TRBJ2-3; 8 bases agree with TRBD2. V shed 7 bases and J 4 bases; nucleotides not matched to a gene: 7. CDR1 is SNHLY and CDR2 is FYNNEI in the germline V gene. The length of the CDR3 is 14 residues. For the CDR3, the DNA is TGTGCCAGCACAGCGGGAGAGGCCCCAGATACGCAGTATTTT. Its protein is CASTAGEAPDTQYF.

The chain has TRBV7-2 and TRBJ2-2; 7 bases agree with TRBD1. This CDR3 is 15 amino acids long. CDR1 is SGHTA and CDR2 is FQGNSA in the germline V gene. The V segment lost 5 bases and the J segment 8 bases; nucleotides outside the gene matches: 11. The CDR3: CASSPQGRGSGELFF. CDR3 nucleotide sequence: TGTGCCAGCAGCCCACAAGGCAGGGGGTCTGGGGAGCTGTTTTTT.

The genes are TRBV28 and TRBJ1-2; TRBD1 matches 8 bases. The germline V gene has CDR1 MDHEN and CDR2 SYDVKM. V lost 2 bases to trimming and J lost 6 bases; unmatched junction nucleotides: 14. CDR3 length equals 17 residues. The CDR3 nucleotides read TGTGCCAGCAGTTTAAGCCTCAAGGGACAGGCTAGAGATGGCTACACCTTC. Protein product: CASSLSLKGQARDGYTF.

The rearrangement links TRBV9 to TRBJ2-2; D is perhaps TRBD1 or TRBD2 (5 bases each). Germline V gives CDR1 SGDLS, CDR2 YYNGEE. Trimming removed 0 bases at V and 4 bases at J, with 13 bases between. The CDR3 is 16 amino acids. CDR3 DNA sequence: TGTGCCAGCAGCGTAGGTGGGGGTCTAAGCACCGGGGAGCTGTTTTTT. It encodes CASSVGGGLSTGELFF.

J is TRBJ1-4 and V is TRBV27, with 7 bases fitting TRBD1. CDR1 MNHEY and CDR2 SMNVEV come from the germline V gene (reference sequence). The junction had 6 bases not matched to a gene; V was cut back by 5 bases and J by 3 bases. The length of the CDR3 is 15 residues. The CDR3 DNA is TGTGCCAGCAGTCCGCGGGACAGCCCTAATGAAAAACTGTTTTTT. The encoded protein is CASSPRDSPNEKLFF.

This chain uses TRBV29-1 with TRBJ1-2; TRBD1 matches at 7 bases. Germline V gene lookup returns CDR1 SQVTM and CDR2 ANQGSEA. The trim removed 4 bases at V and 1 base at J, leaving 6 bases unmatched. The CDR3 sequence is 14 residues long. CDR3 sequence: CSVVAAGGNYGYTF. CDR3 coding DNA: TGCAGCGTTGTGGCGGCAGGGGGTAACTATGGCTACACCTTC.

This clone showed up just once. V usage is TRBV11-2 and J usage is TRBJ2-7, with TRBD1 identical over 8 bases. CDR1 and CDR2 (germline): SGHAT, FQNNGV. The V segment lost 5 bases and the J segment 3 bases; nucleotides outside the gene matches: 18. The CDR3 is 18 residues long. CDR3 sequence reads: CASSTIGGQETGVYEQYF. DNA for the CDR3: TGTGCCAGCAGCACCATAGGGGGCCAGGAGACAGGGGTCTACGAGCAGTACTTC.

The chain uses TRBV19 and TRBJ1-5, with 12 bases fitting TRBD1. Germline CDR1 reads LNHDA; CDR2 reads SQIVND (reference sequence). This CDR3 spans 14 amino acids. With 6 bases clipped from V and 7 bases from J, the junction kept 4 bases outside the gene matches. The CDR3 loop reads CASRGQGAGQPQHF. The CDR3 DNA reads TGTGCCAGTAGGGGACAGGGGGCTGGGCAGCCCCAGCATTTT. The full variable domain, in which reference TRBV19 and TRBJ1-5 provide the parts outside the CDR3, is DGGITQSPKYLFRKEGQNVTLSCEQNLNHDAMYWYRQDPGQGLRLIYYSQIVNDFQKGDIAEGYSVSREKKESFPLTVTSAQKNPTAFYLCASRGQGAGQPQHFGDGTRLSIL.

The V gene is TRBV19, the J gene TRBJ2-7; 11 bases map to TRBD1. The trim removed 6 bases at V and 7 bases at J, leaving 8 bases unmatched. This CDR3 spans 14 amino acids. Per germline, CDR1 LNHDA and CDR2 SQIVND (reference sequence). The CDR3 region has the DNA TGTGCCAGTAGCTCCGGGACAGGGGGTTTGGAGCAGTACTTC. Encoded protein: CASSSGTGGLEQYF. Full variable domain (rest looked up from reference TRBV19 and TRBJ2-7): DGGITQSPKYLFRKEGQNVTLSCEQNLNHDAMYWYRQDPGQGLRLIYYSQIVNDFQKGDIAEGYSVSREKKESFPLTVTSAQKNPTAFYLCASSSGTGGLEQYFGPGTRLTVT.

The rearrangement uses TRBV18 and TRBJ1-1; 7 nucleotides line up with TRBD1. Per the germline V gene, CDR1 is KGHSH and CDR2 is LQKENI. The CDR3 spans 14 residues. The junction had 4 bases not matched to a gene; V was cut back by 5 bases and J by 1 base. The CDR3 coding sequence is TGTGCCAGCTCAATTAACAGGGGGAACACTGAAGCTTTCTTT. As protein: CASSINRGNTEAFF.

The chain employs TRBV19 and TRBJ1-5; D is unresolved. CDR3 length equals 14 residues. V lost 0 bases to trimming and J lost 4 bases, with 7 bases between them. Per the germline V gene, CDR1 is LNHDA and CDR2 is SQIVND (reference sequence). The CDR3: CASSIESANQPQHF. CDR3 coding DNA: TGTGCCAGTAGTATAGAGTCGGCTAATCAGCCCCAGCATTTT. Based on the CDR3 plus reference TRBV19 and TRBJ1-5, the full variable domain is DGGITQSPKYLFRKEGQNVTLSCEQNLNHDAMYWYRQDPGQGLRLIYYSQIVNDFQKGDIAEGYSVSREKKESFPLTVTSAQKNPTAFYLCASSIESANQPQHFGDGTRLSIL.

The chain links TRBV6-5 to TRBJ2-3; 7 bases are shared with TRBD2. J lost 1 base, V lost 6 bases, and 7 bases had no gene match. CDR1 and CDR2 from the germline V gene are MNHEY and SVGAGI. CDR3 size: 15 residues. Here the CDR3 reads CASSLGGVRTDTQYF. The DNA for the CDR3 is TGTGCCAGCAGCCTTGGGGGGGTACGCACAGATACGCAGTATTTT.

The rearrangement uses TRBV5-6 and TRBJ1-5; perhaps TRBD1 as D (6 bases). The CDR3 covers 15 residues. Germline CDR1 SGHDT, CDR2 YYEEEE. V lost 3 bases to trimming and J lost 6 bases, with 16 bases between them. The CDR3 is CASSSGPRGSQPQHF. In DNA form, the CDR3 reads TGTGCCAGCAGCTCGGGACCCAGGGGTTCTCAGCCCCAGCATTTT.

The rearrangement joins TRBV2 to TRBJ2-5; tentatively, D is TRBD2 (5 bases). Germline CDR1 and CDR2: SNHLY and FYNNEI. Trimming left V 6 bases short and J 4 bases short, with 21 bases between. CDR3 length equals 16 residues. DNA for the CDR3: TGTGCCAGCAGACAAAGGGAGCACGGAGTCGGAGAGACCCAGTACTTC. It encodes CASRQREHGVGETQYF.

The chain combines TRBV7-8 with TRBJ2-2; the match to TRBD1 covers 10 bases. After removal of 1 base from V and 4 bases from J, the junction contained 3 bases not matched to a gene. Germline V lookup: CDR1 SGHVS, CDR2 FQNEAQ. The CDR3 is 16 residues long. CDR3 region: CASSLVDRGPTGELFF. The CDR3 nucleotides are TGTGCCAGCAGCTTAGTCGACAGGGGGCCCACCGGGGAGCTGTTTTTT.

The gene calls are TRBV28 and TRBJ2-7, with 7 bases identical to TRBD2. The CDR3 is 12 residues long. Per the germline V gene, CDR1 is MDHEN and CDR2 is SYDVKM. Trimming at V came to 8 bases and at J to 3 bases, leaving 4 bases not matched to a gene. The CDR3 sequence is CASGRGGYEQYF. The CDR3 DNA follows: TGTGCCAGCGGGCGCGGGGGCTACGAGCAGTACTTC.

The V call is TRBV19, the J call TRBJ2-3; D perhaps matches TRBD2 (6 bases). The V and J ends lost 5 bases and 2 bases respectively, with 11 bases between them. Germline lookup yields CDR1 LNHDA and CDR2 SQIVND (reference sequence). The CDR3 loop spans 14 amino acids. CDR3 region: CASSPAGPTDTQYF. The CDR3 bases are TGTGCCAGTAGTCCAGCGGGCCCCACAGATACGCAGTATTTT.

V and J are TRBV6-5 and TRBJ2-5; 7 nucleotides align to TRBD2. The CDR3 extends over 16 amino acids. The V gene end was trimmed by 4 bases and the J gene end by 0 bases; junction bases not matched to a gene: 8. CDR1 and CDR2 from the germline V gene are MNHEY and SVGAGI. CDR3 DNA: TGTGCCAGCAGTTTGCGGGGGTGGAAGTACCAAGAGACCCAGTACTTC. Translation: CASSLRGWKYQETQYF.

This chain uses TRBV5-1 with TRBJ2-1; 7 nucleotides match TRBD1. This CDR3 comprises 15 residues. V trimming: 0 bases; J trimming: 4 bases; junction bases outside the gene matches: 4. The V gene's germline CDR1 is SGHRS and CDR2 YFSETQ. The CDR3 coding sequence is TGCGCCAGCAGCTTGGGGGGACAGACTTACAATGAGCAGTTCTTC. Its protein is CASSLGGQTYNEQFF.

This chain connects TRBV7-9 to TRBJ2-1, with D unresolved. Germline-derived CDR1 and CDR2 are SEHNR and FQNEAQ (reference sequence). Trimming took 11 bases from V and 0 from J, leaving 8 bases between them. There are 12 residues in the CDR3. Here the CDR3 reads CALQGSYNEQFF. The CDR3 nucleotides are TGTGCCCTCCAAGGCTCCTACAATGAGCAGTTCTTC.

This rearrangement joins TRBV5-6 to TRBJ1-1; D not certain. CDR1 and CDR2 from the germline V gene are SGHDT and YYEEEE. V lost 4 bases to trimming and J lost 0 bases, with 7 bases between them. The CDR3 sequence is 13 residues long. CDR3 bases: TGTGCCAGCAGCCCGGCCCTGAACACTGAAGCTTTCTTT. It specifies CASSPALNTEAFF.

This chain connects TRBV27 to TRBJ1-1; 7 bases are a match to TRBD1. Germline lookup yields CDR1 MNHEY and CDR2 SMNVEV (reference sequence). This CDR3 is 14 amino acids long. J lost 7 bases, V lost 5 bases, and 10 bases had no gene match. The CDR3 coding sequence is TGTGCCAGCAGTCCTAATCGACAGGGACTTGAAGCTTTCTTT. This codes for CASSPNRQGLEAFF.

The chain is built from TRBV27 and TRBJ1-6; TRBD1 might be the D (5 bases). Trimming cost V 2 bases and J 9 bases, with 8 bases left between them. The CDR3 totals 13 residues. The germline CDR1 and CDR2 sequences are MNHEY and SMNVEV (reference sequence). This CDR3 reads CASSLGRGSPLHF. The CDR3 nucleotides read TGTGCCAGCAGTTTAGGGAGGGGTTCACCCCTCCACTTT.